The following is a T cell receptor beta chain sequence with its context. Its antigen remains unidentified. This CDR3 is 15 amino acids long. CDR1 and CDR2 from the germline V gene are MNHNY and SVGAGI (reference sequence). Trimming cost V 5 bases and J 1 base; bases outside gene matches: 6. The data originate from a study of T cell responses to AZD1222 COVID-19 vaccine. Study outcomes and limitations: White British donors predominated, females outnumbered males, and clonal diversity was possibly underestimated. Nearly half of unique spike-specific TCRs reportedly avoided B.1.351 and B.1.1.7 mutated regions. Elevations in Spike-specific TCR breadth and depth followed administration of two AZD1222 doses. CD4 TCRs covered the whole spike, strongest at regions 160-218 and 743-854.

Sequenced by immunoSEQ multiplex PCR; TCRdb stores in-frame clones only, minus some. Of approximately 81,000 clones listed, over 80% are singletons. The chain joins TRBV6-6 to TRBJ2-7; 9 nucleotides line up with TRBD1. The sample consisted of peripheral blood, taken on day 0 of MenACWY control vaccination. The receptor was derived from an adult in good health. This CDR3 reads CASSTQGTGSYEQYF. The CDR3 coding sequence is TGTGCCAGCAGTACCCAAGGGACAGGGTCCTACGAGCAGTACTTC.